One and the same sample provided the 25 T cell receptor beta chains below, sequenced in a study of regulatory T cells in long-lasting Graves disease. To make TCR beta libraries, researchers used iRepertoire HTBI primers and Arm-PCR of CDR3 regions. TCRdb analysed the multiplex PCR reads with MiXCR anew, one entry per CDR3 protein. The sample lists 400,000 to 450,000 distinct CDR3 sequences, 20% to 25% seen once, with around 24% in the top ten. Time point described: persistent/refractory GD, antithyroid drugs over 5 years with positive TRAb. After RNA was extracted from PBMCs, the TCR library was made from it. The material was peripheral blood mononuclear cells (PBMCs), obtained when the disease was refractory, from a patient treated with antithyroid drugs. The source is a female donor with Graves disease.

This clonotype was observed at least ten times. For the CDR3, the DNA is TGTGCCAGCAGCCGCGGACAGGGGGTTGGCTACACCTTC. This codes for CASSRGQGVGYTF. The gene calls are TRBV16 and TRBJ1-2; 10 nucleotides line up with TRBD1. Germline values: CDR1 KGHSY, CDR2 FQNENV. V was pared by 4 bases and J by 7 bases, with 3 bases of the junction left unmatched. The CDR3 extends over 13 amino acids.

The chain couples TRBV20-1 to TRBJ1-6, with 7 bases lining up with TRBD1. Germline trimming cut 6 bases from V and 7 bases from J; bases unmatched to any gene: 6. Germline V CDR1 and CDR2: DFQATT, SNEGSKA (reference sequence). The CDR3 is 13 residues long. In DNA, the CDR3 is TGCAGTGCCTACCGGGACAGCAATTCACCCCTCCACTTT. Its protein product is CSAYRDSNSPLHF.

The table lists this clonotype with a count of one. A much larger clone differs by one base, so this may be a read error. Since no conserved phenylalanine or tryptophan closes the CDR3, a read error is the likely cause. The V gene is TRBV28, the J gene TRBJ2-7; weak D call: TRBD2 (5 bases). Germline-derived CDR1 and CDR2 are MDHEN and SYDVKM. Trimming shortened V by 4 bases and J by 6 bases, and 19 bases separated the two germline ends. There are 15 residues in the CDR3. In nucleotides, the CDR3 is TGTGCCAGCAGTTCCAACTCAGTTGGAGGTCGCGAGCAGTACCTC. Translation gives CASSSNSVGGREQYL.

This chain joins TRBV5-1 and TRBJ1-1; D is undetermined. Germline-derived CDR1 and CDR2 are SGHRS and YFSETQ. Trimming removed 4 bases from V and 0 bases from J, with 19 bases in between. The CDR3 is 17 amino acids. CDR3 bases: TGCGCCAGCAGCAGTACCGGACGGGATTTGATGAACACTGAAGCTTTCTTT. Residues: CASSSTGRDLMNTEAFF. Drawing the rest from reference TRBV5-1 and TRBJ1-1, the complete variable domain is KAGVTQTPRYLIKTRGQQVTLSCSPISGHRSVSWYQQTPGQGLQFLFEYFSETQRNKGNFPGRFSGRQFSNSRSEMNVSTLELGDSALYLCASSSTGRDLMNTEAFFGQGTRLTVV.

The chain combines TRBV19 with TRBJ1-5, with TRBD1 as a possible D gene (6 bases). This CDR3 spans 15 amino acids. The V gene lost 6 bases and the J gene lost 1 base, with 13 bases spanning the gap. The germline gives CDR1 LNHDA, CDR2 SQIVND (reference sequence). The CDR3 DNA reads as TGTGCCAGTAGCAAGCCAGGGGTGAGCAATCAGCCCCAGCATTTT. Its protein is CASSKPGVSNQPQHF.

This clonotype has just a few counts. The chain recombines TRBV24-1 with TRBJ2-7, with D unresolved. V lost 5 bases and J lost 5, with 18 bases in between. Germline values: CDR1 KGHDR, CDR2 SFDVKD. The CDR3 spans 15 residues. The CDR3 nucleotides read TGTGCCACCAGTGCGCCGAATGGGAATGGGGACGAGCAGTACTTC. It yields the protein CATSAPNGNGDEQYF.

This clonotype was detected many times. The chain uses TRBV28 and TRBJ1-1; TRBD1 might be the D (5 bases). The CDR3 contains 15 residues. The V gene's germline CDR1 is MDHEN and CDR2 SYDVKM. Between the trimmed V and J ends, which lost 6 bases and 6 bases, there was a span of 20 bases. The CDR3 bases are TGTGCCAGCAGGGGGGGTCAGGGACGTGGGGCTGAAGCTTTCTTT. Amino acids: CASRGGQGRGAEAFF.

This clonotype was observed at least ten times. V gene TRBV28 combines with J gene TRBJ2-7; the match to TRBD2 covers 13 bases. CDR1 MDHEN and CDR2 SYDVKM come from the germline V gene. J gave up 2 bases and V 5 bases, and 3 bases lay outside the gene matches. CDR3 size: 15 residues. Written as DNA, the CDR3 is TGTGCCAGCAGTCCAGGGACTAGCGGGACCTACGAGCAGTACTTC. Its translation is CASSPGTSGTYEQYF.

This clonotype was detected ten times or more. This chain links TRBV3-1 with TRBJ1-1; D gene uncertain. This CDR3 comprises 11 residues. V was clipped by 2 bases and J by 10 bases, with 8 bases between them. CDR1 is LGHDT and CDR2 is YNNKEL in the germline V gene (reference sequence). The CDR3 protein is CASSQNGPAFF. The CDR3 bases are TGTGCCAGCAGCCAAAATGGCCCAGCTTTCTTT.

V gene TRBV2 combines with J gene TRBJ2-1, with 10 positions matching TRBD2. Looked up from germline, CDR1 is SNHLY and CDR2 is FYNNEI. The CDR3 runs to 18 residues. V lost 2 bases and J lost 7; bases outside the gene matches: 14. The CDR3 here is CASSEPASGSWNGNEQFF. CDR3 nucleotides: TGTGCCAGCAGTGAACCGGCTAGCGGGAGTTGGAACGGGAATGAGCAGTTCTTC.

This clonotype occurred many times. J is TRBJ2-6 and V is TRBV2; D is unresolved. V was clipped by 3 bases and J by 0 bases, with 6 bases between them. Germline V CDR1 and CDR2: SNHLY, FYNNEI. This CDR3 spans 15 amino acids. The CDR3 DNA reads as TGTGCCAGCAGTGATACGGACTCTGGGGCCAACGTCCTGACTTTC. Its protein is CASSDTDSGANVLTF.

This clonotype showed up just a few times. The chain is built from TRBV11-3 and TRBJ2-5, with 9 bases matching TRBD2. The CDR3 length is 15 residues. Germline assignment: CDR1 SGHNT and CDR2 YENEEA. Trimming cost V 3 bases and J 2 bases; bases outside gene matches: 4. CDR3 sequence reads: CASSLGRGGQETQYF. The DNA of the CDR3 is TGTGCCAGCAGCTTGGGGCGGGGGGGGCAAGAGACCCAGTACTTC.

The genes are TRBV29-1 and TRBJ2-2; 7 positions match TRBD1. V shed 7 bases and J 0 bases; nucleotides not matched to a gene: 8. The CDR3 has 15 amino acids. Germline V gene data show CDR1 as SQVTM and CDR2 as ANQGSEA. This chain's CDR3 is CSGLGDRANTGELFF. The CDR3 DNA is TGCAGCGGCCTCGGAGACAGGGCGAACACCGGGGAGCTGTTTTTT.

The V call is TRBV6-5, the J call TRBJ2-7; 8 nucleotides agree with TRBD2. This CDR3 region has 15 residues. With 0 bases clipped from V and 2 bases from J, the junction kept 3 bases outside the gene matches. Germline assignment: CDR1 MNHEY and CDR2 SVGAGI. CDR3 amino acids: CASSYSGSGTYEQYF. The CDR3 nucleotides are TGTGCCAGCAGTTACTCGGGTAGCGGGACCTACGAGCAGTACTTC.

Of note for this clonotype: A much more abundant neighbour one base away suggests this may be a read error. The J gene is TRBJ2-2, the V gene TRBV2, with D perhaps TRBD1 (6 bases). Deletions cut 6 bases from V and 6 bases from J, with 11 bases between. Germline-derived CDR1 and CDR2 are SNHLY and FYNNEI. The CDR3 loop spans 13 amino acids. The CDR3 loop reads CASRAGVAGELFF. The DNA for the CDR3 is TGTGCCAGCAGGGCAGGGGTTGCCGGGGAGCTGTTTTTT.

This clonotype has a handful of counts. The CDR3 nucleotides read TGCAGTGCCTCTAGCGGGAGTAGATACGAGCAGTACTTC. Protein: CSASSGSRYEQYF. The gene calls are TRBV20-1 and TRBJ2-7; 10 nucleotides align to TRBD2. The germline gives CDR1 DFQATT, CDR2 SNEGSKA (reference sequence). The CDR3 runs 13 residues. The ends lost 6 bases at V and 4 bases at J; junction bases unmatched: 6.

The sample holds a few counts of this clonotype. The chain recombines TRBV25-1 with TRBJ1-6; 10 nucleotides match TRBD1. The CDR3 is made up of 17 amino acids. The V and J ends lost 6 bases and 6 bases, in that order; junction bases with no gene match: 11. Germline V gives CDR1 MGHDK, CDR2 SYGVNS. The CDR3 nucleotides are TGTGCCAGCAGGGCCCCGGGACAGGGGCTATCTAATTCACCCCTCCACTTT. Amino acid sequence: CASRAPGQGLSNSPLHF.

This clonotype was seen a few times. V usage is TRBV7-2 and J usage is TRBJ2-2; a weak D match, TRBD2 (6 bases). V gave up 1 base and J gave up 2 bases, with 14 bases separating them. The germline V gene encodes CDR1 SGHTA and CDR2 FQGNSA. CDR3 length: 17 residues. CDR3 amino acids: CASSLDTGTPNTGELFF. The CDR3 DNA sequence: TGTGCCAGCAGCTTAGATACCGGGACTCCTAACACCGGGGAGCTGTTTTTT.

V is TRBV19 and J is TRBJ2-5; 7 bases are shared with TRBD2. Per germline, CDR1 LNHDA and CDR2 SQIVND (reference sequence). The V and J ends lost 8 bases and 1 base, in that order; junction bases with no gene match: 4. The CDR3 has 13 amino acids. CDR3 amino acids: CASGGDVQETQYF. Here the CDR3 DNA reads TGTGCCAGTGGGGGGGATGTCCAAGAGACCCAGTACTTC.

The rearrangement joins TRBV27 to TRBJ2-1, with 9 nucleotides matching TRBD1. V was pared by 7 bases and J by 4 bases, with 14 bases of the junction left unmatched. CDR1 and CDR2 (germline): MNHEY, SMNVEV (reference sequence). This CDR3 comprises 17 residues. CDR3 loop: CASTSVVGTGRYNEQFF. DNA of the CDR3: TGTGCCAGCACCTCTGTGGTGGGGACAGGGAGATACAATGAGCAGTTCTTC.

This clonotype was seen many times. The genes are TRBV24-1 and TRBJ1-2; 9 bases are a match to TRBD1. Germline V CDR1 and CDR2: KGHDR, SFDVKD. V trimming: 7 bases; J trimming: 7 bases; junction bases outside the gene matches: 3. The CDR3 totals 12 residues. DNA of the CDR3: TGTGCCACCAGCGACAGGGGGGCTGGCTACACCTTC. This translates into CATSDRGAGYTF.

In its sample, this clonotype was seen many times. V and J are TRBV5-1 and TRBJ1-5; 7 nucleotides align to TRBD1. Germline loops: CDR1 SGHRS, CDR2 YFSETQ. Trimming removed 2 bases from V and 6 bases from J; junction bases left unmatched: 11. The CDR3 consists of 16 residues. Written as DNA, the CDR3 is TGCGCCAGCAGCTTCGGCGACAGGGACTCTGGTCAGCCCCAGCATTTT. Translating gives CASSFGDRDSGQPQHF.

This clonotype has just a few counts. This chain uses TRBV2 with TRBJ2-4, with TRBD2 matching over 8 bases. With 5 bases clipped from V and 0 bases from J, the junction kept 15 bases outside the gene matches. This CDR3 has 19 residues. Germline lookup yields CDR1 SNHLY and CDR2 FYNNEI. CDR3 nucleotides: TGTGCCAGCAGTATACAACTAGCGGATGGAGAGGCAGCCAAAAACATTCAGTACTTC. It translates to CASSIQLADGEAAKNIQYF.

This clonotype was seen a few times. The chain uses TRBV7-9 and TRBJ1-4; no clear D gene. The V and J ends lost 1 base and 3 bases respectively, with 12 bases between them. In germline, CDR1 is SEHNR, CDR2 FQNEAQ (reference sequence). The CDR3 has 16 residues. CDR3 sequence (DNA): TGTGCCAGCAGCTTAGGGTCGGGGTCCCCTAATGAAAAACTGTTTTTT. This sequence encodes CASSLGSGSPNEKLFF.

This clonotype was counted between two and nine times. This rearrangement joins TRBV6-1 to TRBJ2-7; the D gene is possibly TRBD1 (6 bases). Trimming removed 7 bases at V and 6 bases at J, with 19 bases between. CDR1 and CDR2 from the germline V gene are MNHNS and SASEGT. The CDR3 totals 14 residues. CDR3 loop: CASTTLQGTGEQYF. Written as DNA, the CDR3 is TGTGCCAGCACTACCCTACAGGGTACGGGCGAGCAGTACTTC.